This is a list of T cell receptor beta chains from one sample in a study of cytomegalovirus exposure and HLA in healthy donors. Some clones are missing from TCRdb's copy, which holds only in-frame ones; the method was immunoSEQ multiplex PCR. The data hold over 250,000 clones, with approximately 86% observed a single time. The sequenced material came from PBMCs. The receptors derive from a young woman in good health and CMV-seronegative. The CDR3 runs from the conserved cysteine through the conserved F or W. Fields, in order: CDR3 DNA, CDR3 protein, D gene, clone size, V gene, J gene. The D gene is left open where the match is weak. Clone sizes are given selectively: once, few, many, or a class where the clone is expanded.

CDR3 DNA: TGTGCCAGTAGTATAGATTTAGCGGGGGGGCCAGCCGGGGAGCTGTTTTTT; CDR3 protein: CASSIDLAGGPAGELFF; D gene: TRBD2; clone size: NA; V gene: TRBV19; J gene: TRBJ2-2
CDR3 DNA: TGTGCCAGCTCACCCCAGGGACTAGCCCCAGATACGCAGTATTTT; CDR3 protein: CASSPQGLAPDTQYF; D gene: TRBD2; clone size: NA; V gene: TRBV18; J gene: TRBJ2-3
CDR3 DNA: TGTGCCAGCAGCCCGGACACTCGAGGCTACGAGCAGTACTTC; CDR3 protein: CASSPDTRGYEQYF; D gene: NA; clone size: NA; V gene: TRBV7-2; J gene: TRBJ2-7
CDR3 DNA: TGCGCCAGCAGCTTGTTGGGGTGGGTCGGACAGTTCACCGGGGAGCTGTTTTTT; CDR3 protein: CASSLLGWVGQFTGELFF; D gene: NA; clone size: NA; V gene: TRBV5-1; J gene: TRBJ2-2
CDR3 DNA: TGTGCCAGCAGCTTAAGCGCAGCCCCTAGGGGCTACACCTTC; CDR3 protein: CASSLSAAPRGYTF; D gene: NA; clone size: once; V gene: TRBV7-9; J gene: TRBJ1-2
CDR3 DNA: TGTTGCGGGCGCAAAAACACTGAAGCTTTCTTT; CDR3 protein: CCGRKNTEAFF; D gene: NA; clone size: NA; V gene: TRBV30; J gene: TRBJ1-1
CDR3 DNA: TGTGCCAGCAGTTTATCCCTCTCCGCAGATACGCAGTATTTT; CDR3 protein: CASSLSLSADTQYF; D gene: NA; clone size: NA; V gene: TRBV27; J gene: TRBJ2-3
CDR3 DNA: TGTGCCAGCAGCTTAAATAGCGGGGTACTGATCGGGGAGCTGTTTTTT; CDR3 protein: CASSLNSGVLIGELFF; D gene: TRBD2; clone size: once; V gene: TRBV5-6; J gene: TRBJ2-2
CDR3 DNA: TGTGCCATCAGTGCGGGACAGGGGGCAGATTCACCCCTCCACTTT; CDR3 protein: CAISAGQGADSPLHF; D gene: TRBD1; clone size: NA; V gene: TRBV10-3; J gene: TRBJ1-6
CDR3 DNA: TGTGCCTGGAGTCCATTCCCTAACTATGGCTACACCTTC; CDR3 protein: CAWSPFPNYGYTF; D gene: NA; clone size: NA; V gene: TRBV30; J gene: TRBJ1-2